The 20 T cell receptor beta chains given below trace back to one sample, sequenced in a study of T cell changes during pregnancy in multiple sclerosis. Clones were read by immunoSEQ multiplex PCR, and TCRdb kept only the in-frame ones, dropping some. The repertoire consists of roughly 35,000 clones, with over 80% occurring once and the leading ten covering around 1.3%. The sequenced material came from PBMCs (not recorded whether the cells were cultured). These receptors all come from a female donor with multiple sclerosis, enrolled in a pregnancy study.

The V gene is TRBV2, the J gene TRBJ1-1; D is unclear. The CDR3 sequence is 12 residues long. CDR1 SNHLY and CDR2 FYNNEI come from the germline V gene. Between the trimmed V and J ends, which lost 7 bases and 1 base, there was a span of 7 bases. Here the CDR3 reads CASNRRNTEAFF. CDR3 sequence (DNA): TGTGCCAGCAATCGGCGGAACACTGAAGCTTTCTTT.

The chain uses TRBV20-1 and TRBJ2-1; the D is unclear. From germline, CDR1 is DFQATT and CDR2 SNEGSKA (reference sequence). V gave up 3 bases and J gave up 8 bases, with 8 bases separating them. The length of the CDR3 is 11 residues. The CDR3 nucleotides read TGCAGTGCTAGTCTGGCGGATGAGCAGTTCTTC. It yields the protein CSASLADEQFF.

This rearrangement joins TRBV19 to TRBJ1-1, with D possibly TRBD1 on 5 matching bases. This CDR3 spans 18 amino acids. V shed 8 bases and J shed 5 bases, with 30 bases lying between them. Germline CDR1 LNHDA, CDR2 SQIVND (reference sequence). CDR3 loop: CASEDIPGPSLSPTEAFF. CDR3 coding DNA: TGTGCCAGTGAAGATATACCGGGACCGTCCTTATCCCCTACTGAAGCTTTCTTT. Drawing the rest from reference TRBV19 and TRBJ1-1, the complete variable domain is DGGITQSPKYLFRKEGQNVTLSCEQNLNHDAMYWYRQDPGQGLRLIYYSQIVNDFQKGDIAEGYSVSREKKESFPLTVTSAQKNPTAFYLCASEDIPGPSLSPTEAFFGQGTRLTVV.

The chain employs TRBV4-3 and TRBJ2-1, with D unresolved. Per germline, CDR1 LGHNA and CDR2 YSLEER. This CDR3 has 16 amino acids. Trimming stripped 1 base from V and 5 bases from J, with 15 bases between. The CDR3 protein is CASSQGKGERNNEQFF. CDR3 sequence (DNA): TGCGCCAGCAGCCAAGGGAAGGGTGAGCGTAACAATGAGCAGTTCTTC.

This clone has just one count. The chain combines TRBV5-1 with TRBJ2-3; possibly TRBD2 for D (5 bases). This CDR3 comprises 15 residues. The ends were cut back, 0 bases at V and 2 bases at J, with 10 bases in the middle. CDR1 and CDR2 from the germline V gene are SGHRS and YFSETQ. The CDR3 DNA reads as TGCGCCAGCAGCTTGGAGTGGGAGATCACAGATACGCAGTATTTT. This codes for CASSLEWEITDTQYF.

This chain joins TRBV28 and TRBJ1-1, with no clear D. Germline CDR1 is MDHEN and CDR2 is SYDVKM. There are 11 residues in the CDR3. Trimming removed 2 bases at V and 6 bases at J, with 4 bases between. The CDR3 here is CASSLISEAFF. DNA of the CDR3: TGTGCCAGCAGTTTAATCTCTGAAGCTTTCTTT.

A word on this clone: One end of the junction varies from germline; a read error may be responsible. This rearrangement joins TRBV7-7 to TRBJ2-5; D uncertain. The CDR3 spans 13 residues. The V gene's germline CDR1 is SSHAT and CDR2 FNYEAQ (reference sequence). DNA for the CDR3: TGTGCTAGCAGCTTAGTGCGTCAAGAGACCCAGTACTTC. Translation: CASSLVRQETQYF.

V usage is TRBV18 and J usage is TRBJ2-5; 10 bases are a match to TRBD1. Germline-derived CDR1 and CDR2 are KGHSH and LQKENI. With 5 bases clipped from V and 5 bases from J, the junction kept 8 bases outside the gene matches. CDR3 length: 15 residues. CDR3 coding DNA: TGTGCCAGCTCAACCCGGGACAGGGGATCTGAGACCCAGTACTTC. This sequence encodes CASSTRDRGSETQYF.

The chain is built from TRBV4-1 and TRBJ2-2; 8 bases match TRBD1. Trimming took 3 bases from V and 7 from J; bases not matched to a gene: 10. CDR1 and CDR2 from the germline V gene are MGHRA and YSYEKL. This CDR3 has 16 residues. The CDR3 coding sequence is TGCGCCAGCAGCCAGGATTACACAGGGGGAGGCGGGGAGCTGTTTTTT. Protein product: CASSQDYTGGGGELFF.

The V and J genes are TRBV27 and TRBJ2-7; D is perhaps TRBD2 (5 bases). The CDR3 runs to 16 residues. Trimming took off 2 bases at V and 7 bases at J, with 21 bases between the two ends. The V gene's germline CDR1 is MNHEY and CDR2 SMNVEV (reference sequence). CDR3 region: CASSLRGSGLFREQYF. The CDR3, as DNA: TGTGCCAGCAGTTTACGGGGATCTGGGTTGTTTCGGGAGCAGTACTTC.

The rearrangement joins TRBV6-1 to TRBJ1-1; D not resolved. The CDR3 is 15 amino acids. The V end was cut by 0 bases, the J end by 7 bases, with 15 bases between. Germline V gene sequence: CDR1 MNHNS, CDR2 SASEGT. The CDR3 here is CASSEARGWRSEAFF. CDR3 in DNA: TGTGCCAGCAGTGAAGCGCGCGGTTGGCGGAGTGAAGCTTTCTTT.

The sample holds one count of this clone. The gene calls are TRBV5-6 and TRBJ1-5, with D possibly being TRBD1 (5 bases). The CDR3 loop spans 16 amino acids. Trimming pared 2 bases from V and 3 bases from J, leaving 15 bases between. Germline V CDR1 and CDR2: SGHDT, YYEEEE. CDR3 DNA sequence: TGTGCCAGCAGCTTTAAGGGGATCCCAGTCAATCAGCCCCAGCATTTT. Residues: CASSFKGIPVNQPQHF. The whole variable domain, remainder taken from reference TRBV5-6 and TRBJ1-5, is DAGVTQSPTHLIKTRGQQVTLRCSPKSGHDTVSWYQQALGQGPQFIFQYYEEEERQRGNFPDRFSGHQFPNYSSELNVNALLLGDSALYLCASSFKGIPVNQPQHFGDGTRLSIL.

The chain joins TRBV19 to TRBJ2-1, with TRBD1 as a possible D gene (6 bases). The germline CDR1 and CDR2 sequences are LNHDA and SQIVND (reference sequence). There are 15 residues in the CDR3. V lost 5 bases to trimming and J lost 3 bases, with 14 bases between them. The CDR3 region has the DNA TGTGCCAGTAGTCCCCTTGAGGGGGTCTACAATGAGCAGTTCTTC. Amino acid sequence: CASSPLEGVYNEQFF.

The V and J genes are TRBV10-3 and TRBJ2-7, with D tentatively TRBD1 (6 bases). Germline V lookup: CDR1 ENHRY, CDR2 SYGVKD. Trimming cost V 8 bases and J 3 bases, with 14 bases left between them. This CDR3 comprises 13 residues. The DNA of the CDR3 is TGTGCCATCGGTCGTGGACAGAACTACGAGCAGTACTTC. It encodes CAIGRGQNYEQYF.

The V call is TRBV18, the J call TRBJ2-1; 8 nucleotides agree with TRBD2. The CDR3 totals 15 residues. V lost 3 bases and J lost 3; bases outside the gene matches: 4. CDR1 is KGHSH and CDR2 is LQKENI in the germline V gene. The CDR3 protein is CASSPQREHYNEQFF. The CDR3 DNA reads TGTGCCAGCTCACCTCAGCGGGAGCACTACAATGAGCAGTTCTTC.

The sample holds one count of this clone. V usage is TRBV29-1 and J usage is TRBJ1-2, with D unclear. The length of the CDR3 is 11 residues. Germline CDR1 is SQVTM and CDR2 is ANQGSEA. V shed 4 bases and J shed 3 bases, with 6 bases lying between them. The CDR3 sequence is CSVAGDYGYTF. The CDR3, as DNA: TGCAGCGTTGCTGGGGACTATGGCTACACCTTC.

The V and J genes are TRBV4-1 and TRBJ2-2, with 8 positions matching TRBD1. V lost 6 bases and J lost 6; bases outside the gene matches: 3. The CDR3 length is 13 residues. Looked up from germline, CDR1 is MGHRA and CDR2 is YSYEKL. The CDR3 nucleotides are TGCGCCAGCAGTCTACAGGGGGCCGGGGAGCTGTTTTTT. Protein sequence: CASSLQGAGELFF.

DNA for the CDR3: TGTGCCAGCAGCTTAGGACTGTACTATGGCTACACCTTC. It codes for CASSLGLYYGYTF. The chain is built from TRBV13 and TRBJ1-2; D not certain. CDR1 and CDR2 (germline): PRHDT, FYEKMQ (reference sequence). This CDR3 is 13 amino acids long. V shed 0 bases and J shed 3 bases, with 5 bases lying between them. Together with reference TRBV13 and TRBJ1-2, the CDR3 gives the full variable domain: AAGVIQSPRHLIKEKRETATLKCYPIPRHDTVYWYQQGPGQDPQFLISFYEKMQSDKGSIPDRFSAQQFSDYHSELNMSSLELGDSALYFCASSLGLYYGYTFGSGTRLTVV.

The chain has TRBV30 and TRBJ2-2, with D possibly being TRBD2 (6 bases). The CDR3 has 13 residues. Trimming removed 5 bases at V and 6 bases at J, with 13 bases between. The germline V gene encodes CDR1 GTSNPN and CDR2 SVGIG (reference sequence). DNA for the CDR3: TGTGCCTGGGATAGAGGGGAGGCCGGGGAGCTGTTTTTT. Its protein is CAWDRGEAGELFF.

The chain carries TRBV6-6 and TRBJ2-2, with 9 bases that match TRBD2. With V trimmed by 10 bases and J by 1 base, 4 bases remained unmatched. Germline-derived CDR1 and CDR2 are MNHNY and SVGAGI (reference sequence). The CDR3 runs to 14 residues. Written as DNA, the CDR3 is TGTGCCATCCCTAGCGGGAAGAACACCGGGGAGCTGTTTTTT. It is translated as CAIPSGKNTGELFF.